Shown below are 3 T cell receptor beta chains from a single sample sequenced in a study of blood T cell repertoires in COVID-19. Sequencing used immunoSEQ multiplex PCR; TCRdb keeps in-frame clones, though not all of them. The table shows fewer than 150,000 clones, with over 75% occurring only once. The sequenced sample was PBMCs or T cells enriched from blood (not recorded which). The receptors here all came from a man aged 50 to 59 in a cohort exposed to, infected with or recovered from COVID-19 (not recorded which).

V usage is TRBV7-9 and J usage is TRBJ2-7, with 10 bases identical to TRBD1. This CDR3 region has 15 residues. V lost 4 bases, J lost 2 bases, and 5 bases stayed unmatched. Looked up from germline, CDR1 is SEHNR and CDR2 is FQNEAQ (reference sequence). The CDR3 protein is CASSSGTGVAYEQYF. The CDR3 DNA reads TGTGCCAGCAGCTCCGGGACAGGGGTCGCCTACGAGCAGTACTTC.

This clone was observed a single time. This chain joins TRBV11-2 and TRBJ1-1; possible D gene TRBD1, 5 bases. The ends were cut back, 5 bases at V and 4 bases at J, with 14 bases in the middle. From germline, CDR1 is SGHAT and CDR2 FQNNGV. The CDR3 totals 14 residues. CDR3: CASSTSREGTEAFF. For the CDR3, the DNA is TGTGCCAGCAGCACGTCCAGGGAAGGCACTGAAGCTTTCTTT. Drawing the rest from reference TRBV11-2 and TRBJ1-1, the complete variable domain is EAGVAQSPRYKIIEKRQSVAFWCNPISGHATLYWYQQILGQGPKLLIQFQNNGVVDDSQLPKDRFSAERLKGVDSTLKIQPAKLEDSAVYLCASSTSREGTEAFFGQGTRLTVV.

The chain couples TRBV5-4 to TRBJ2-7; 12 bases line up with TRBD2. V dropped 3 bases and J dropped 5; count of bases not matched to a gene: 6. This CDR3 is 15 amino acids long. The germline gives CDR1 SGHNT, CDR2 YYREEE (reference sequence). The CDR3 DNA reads TGTGCCAGCAGCTATACGACTAGCGGGAGAGACGAGCAGTACTTC. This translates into CASSYTTSGRDEQYF.